This T cell receptor (beta chain) was captured in a study of cytomegalovirus exposure and HLA in healthy donors. The CDR3 consists of 13 residues. The germline V gene encodes CDR1 SQVTM and CDR2 ANQGSEA. Trimming stripped 2 bases from V and 4 bases from J, with 11 bases between. Remarks on this clone: What it binds is not known.

Study observations and caveats: Further analysis, carried out later, found HLA-associated TCR beta chains more clonally expanded than equally common other chains. The authors enumerated 164 TCR beta chains as linked to cytomegalovirus. Reported performance of the classifier showed diagnosis of cytomegalovirus status with high specificity and sensitivity. Donors belonging to an Asian-associated ancestry cluster reportedly showed fewer N-insertions in productive TCRs than the roughly 700-donor mean, according to what a later analysis found.

60 Vbeta and 13 Jbeta primers were used in PCR. Produced via immunoSEQ multiplex PCR; TCRdb's table is partial and in-frame only. The table includes around 170,000 clones, roughly 85% detected once. The rearrangement links TRBV29-1 to TRBJ1-1; D perhaps matches TRBD1 (5 bases). The clonotype was recovered from a woman aged 40-49 years in good health and CMV-seronegative. Sequencing was done on a sample of PBMCs. CDR3 DNA sequence: TGCAGCGTTGAAAGGATGGGGGGCACTGAAGCTTTCTTT. It is translated as CSVERMGGTEAFF.